These 23 T cell receptor beta chains were sequenced from one sample in a study of blood T cell repertoires in COVID-19. The assay was immunoSEQ multiplex PCR, and TCRdb's table has in-frame clones only and misses some. The sample has approximately 300,000 clones, about 89% seen once. The source material was peripheral blood. The receptors shown here come from a man between 35 and 55 years old with acute or convalescent COVID-19.

The chain uses TRBV4-1 and TRBJ1-1, with no clear D. The V end was cut by 4 bases, the J end by 1 base, with 10 bases between. The CDR3 covers 14 residues. CDR1 is MGHRA and CDR2 is YSYEKL in the germline V gene. The CDR3 reads CASSRSIENTEAFF. DNA of the CDR3: TGCGCCAGCAGCCGTTCTATAGAGAACACTGAAGCTTTCTTT.

The chain combines TRBV27 with TRBJ2-7; D might be TRBD1 (6 bases). Germline V gene lookup returns CDR1 MNHEY and CDR2 SMNVEV (reference sequence). The length of the CDR3 is 15 residues. V was trimmed by 0 bases and J by 0 bases, leaving 9 bases between them. The CDR3 DNA reads TGTGCCAGCAGTTTATCGACAGGCCGCTCCTACGAGCAGTACTTC. As protein: CASSLSTGRSYEQYF.

The V and J genes are TRBV19 and TRBJ2-7; 13 positions match TRBD2. The V gene end was trimmed by 6 bases and the J gene end by 3 bases; junction bases not matched to a gene: 2. Germline V CDR1 and CDR2: LNHDA, SQIVND (reference sequence). The CDR3 spans 14 residues. The CDR3 reads CASSRLAGGYEQYF. The CDR3 DNA follows: TGTGCCAGTAGCCGACTAGCGGGGGGCTACGAGCAGTACTTC.

The chain combines TRBV5-1 with TRBJ1-6, with 8 bases that match TRBD1. After removal of 4 bases from V and 9 bases from J, the junction contained 9 bases not matched to a gene. This CDR3 has 15 amino acids. Germline V gene sequence: CDR1 SGHRS, CDR2 YFSETQ. Here the CDR3 DNA reads TGCGCCAGCAGCATGAGGACAGGGCCGAGTTCACCCCTCCACTTT. Protein: CASSMRTGPSSPLHF.

CDR3 loop: CASSPAIGSGGYEQYF. The DNA of the CDR3 is TGTGCCAGCAGTCCCGCGATAGGTAGCGGTGGTTACGAGCAGTACTTC. The chain links TRBV6-2 or TRBV6-3 to TRBJ2-7, with a weak D call TRBD2 (6 bases). CDR3 length: 16 residues. Trimming removed 5 bases at V and 4 bases at J, with 21 bases between. The V gene's germline CDR1 is MNHEY and CDR2 SVGEGT.

This clone was found once. The V and J genes are TRBV5-6 and TRBJ1-1, with D unclear. The germline V and J ends were trimmed by 0 bases and 2 bases, with 11 bases remaining between them. The CDR3 runs to 15 residues. Germline loops: CDR1 SGHDT, CDR2 YYEEEE. DNA of the CDR3: TGTGCCAGCAGCTTGGCCTCAGGTTTTAACACTGAAGCTTTCTTT. It is translated as CASSLASGFNTEAFF. Using reference TRBV5-6 and TRBJ1-1 for the parts outside the CDR3, the full variable domain is DAGVTQSPTHLIKTRGQQVTLRCSPKSGHDTVSWYQQALGQGPQFIFQYYEEEERQRGNFPDRFSGHQFPNYSSELNVNALLLGDSALYLCASSLASGFNTEAFFGQGTRLTVV.

This chain links TRBV18 with TRBJ1-3; D is unresolved. Trimming pared 3 bases from V and 3 bases from J, leaving 9 bases between. The CDR3 sequence is 14 residues long. Germline CDR1 reads KGHSH; CDR2 reads LQKENI. The CDR3 reads CASSPGVNGNTIYF. The DNA for the CDR3 is TGTGCCAGCTCACCCGGGGTAAATGGAAACACCATATATTTT. Looking up the rest from reference TRBV18 and TRBJ1-3 gives the full variable domain: NAGVMQNPRHLVRRRGQEARLRCSPMKGHSHVYWYRQLPEEGLKFMVYLQKENIIDESGMPKERFSAEFPKEGPSILRIQQVVRGDSAAYFCASSPGVNGNTIYFGEGSWLTVV.

This chain uses TRBV3-1 (or the pseudogene TRBV3-2) with TRBJ1-4; TRBD1 aligns across 9 bases. Unmatched junction bases numbered 5, after V lost 4 bases and J lost 5 bases. The CDR3 covers 15 residues. Germline V gene sequence: CDR1 LGHDT, CDR2 YNNKEL (reference sequence). CDR3 nucleotide sequence: TGTGCCAGCAGCCCTCCAGGGACAGGGAATGAAAAACTGTTTTTT. Translated, it gives CASSPPGTGNEKLFF.

Written as DNA, the CDR3 is TGTGCCAGCAGCTTAGATATTAGCGGGATACCCTACAATGAGCAGTTCTTC. Amino acid sequence: CASSLDISGIPYNEQFF. The gene calls are TRBV7-6 and TRBJ2-1; 8 bases map to TRBD2. With 1 base clipped from V and 2 bases from J, the junction kept 7 bases outside the gene matches. CDR3 size: 17 residues. Germline values: CDR1 SGHVS, CDR2 FNYEAQ.

The chain has TRBV5-1 and TRBJ2-1, with 7 bases fitting TRBD2. Germline V lookup: CDR1 SGHRS, CDR2 YFSETQ. V lost 7 bases, J lost 3 bases, and 7 bases stayed unmatched. The CDR3 totals 14 residues. The CDR3: CASREAAGYNEQFF. DNA for the CDR3: TGCGCCAGCCGGGAGGCAGCGGGCTACAATGAGCAGTTCTTC. Full variable domain (outside the CDR3, taken from reference TRBV5-1 and TRBJ2-1): KAGVTQTPRYLIKTRGQQVTLSCSPISGHRSVSWYQQTPGQGLQFLFEYFSETQRNKGNFPGRFSGRQFSNSRSEMNVSTLELGDSALYLCASREAAGYNEQFFGPGTRLTVL.

The rearrangement links TRBV6-5 to TRBJ1-3; 7 positions agree with TRBD1. The J segment lost 0 bases and the V segment lost 6 bases, leaving 5 bases of the junction unmatched. Germline V lookup: CDR1 MNHEY, CDR2 SVGAGI. The CDR3 sequence is 15 residues long. The CDR3 loop is CASSPDRSSGNTIYF. The DNA for the CDR3 is TGTGCCAGCAGCCCGGACAGGTCCTCTGGAAACACCATATATTTT.

This rearrangement joins TRBV7-6 to TRBJ2-1, with 7 bases identical to TRBD1. Losses at the gene ends were 0 bases for V and 7 bases for J; bases not matched to a gene: 6. Per the germline V gene, CDR1 is SGHVS and CDR2 is FNYEAQ. This CDR3 has 15 amino acids. The chain's CDR3 is CASSLAPDRQNEQFF. The CDR3 DNA follows: TGTGCCAGCAGCTTAGCGCCGGACAGGCAAAATGAGCAGTTCTTC.

This chain links TRBV6-5 with TRBJ1-6; D is unclear. Germline lookup yields CDR1 MNHEY and CDR2 SVGAGI. The CDR3 spans 15 residues. Deletions cut 0 bases from V and 6 bases from J, with 9 bases between. The CDR3 nucleotides are TGTGCCAGCAGTTACTCGATAGAGGGTAATTCACCCCTCCACTTT. It translates to CASSYSIEGNSPLHF.

DNA of the CDR3: TGTGCCAGCAGCTTGACAGGGCTAAGTTCTGGCTACACCTTC. Translating it yields CASSLTGLSSGYTF. The rearrangement uses TRBV7-2 and TRBJ1-2; TRBD1 agrees at 7 bases. The germline V gene encodes CDR1 SGHTA and CDR2 FQGNSA. With 3 bases clipped from V and 7 bases from J, the junction kept 8 bases outside the gene matches. The CDR3 covers 14 residues.

The chain combines TRBV2 with TRBJ2-2; the match to TRBD1 covers 9 bases. The V and J ends lost 3 bases and 9 bases, in that order; junction bases with no gene match: 8. This CDR3 has 15 amino acids. From germline, CDR1 is SNHLY and CDR2 FYNNEI. The CDR3 coding sequence is TGTGCCAGCAGTGATATGGGACAGGGAAACCGGGAGCTGTTTTTT. Translating gives CASSDMGQGNRELFF.

CDR3 bases: TGCGCCAGCAGCTTGGGGTTCGCGGGGGGGCCGAATCCCGCAGATACGCAGTATTTT. The encoded protein is CASSLGFAGGPNPADTQYF. The V gene is TRBV5-1, the J gene TRBJ2-3; TRBD2 matches at 9 bases. The V gene end was trimmed by 0 bases and the J gene end by 4 bases; junction bases not matched to a gene: 15. CDR1 SGHRS and CDR2 YFSETQ come from the germline V gene. There are 19 residues in the CDR3.

V is TRBV5-6 and J is TRBJ1-6; the match to TRBD1 covers 7 bases. Losses at the gene ends were 4 bases for V and 2 bases for J; bases not matched to a gene: 3. Germline CDR1 reads SGHDT; CDR2 reads YYEEEE. The CDR3 spans 15 residues. The CDR3 nucleotides read TGTGCCAGCAGCCTAGACAGGGCCTATAATTCACCCCTCCACTTT. Translating gives CASSLDRAYNSPLHF.

This clone was recorded a few times. This chain connects TRBV12-5 to TRBJ2-7; 7 nucleotides match TRBD2. This CDR3 has 13 amino acids. Trimming cost V 6 bases and J 6 bases; bases outside gene matches: 8. Germline V gene sequence: CDR1 LGHNT, CDR2 FRNRAP. CDR3 nucleotides: TGTGCTAGTGGCTCGGGGGGAGCACCCGAGCAGTACTTC. Translating it yields CASGSGGAPEQYF. The full variable domain, rest sourced from reference TRBV12-5 and TRBJ2-7, is DARVTQTPRHKVTEMGQEVTMRCQPILGHNTVFWYRQTMMQGLELLAYFRNRAPLDDSGMPKDRFSAEMPDATLATLKIQPSEPRDSAVYFCASGSGGAPEQYFGPGTRLTVT.

The genes are TRBV2 and TRBJ2-6; no definite D call. The germline V gene has CDR1 SNHLY and CDR2 FYNNEI. Trimming took off 0 bases at V and 0 bases at J, with 12 bases between the two ends. The length of the CDR3 is 18 residues. The CDR3 region is CASSEADTPSSGANVLTF. Written as DNA, the CDR3 is TGTGCCAGCAGTGAAGCGGATACACCTAGCTCTGGGGCCAACGTCCTGACTTTC.

Only one count was recorded for this clone. The chain recombines TRBV7-7 with TRBJ2-1; D may be TRBD1 (6 bases). V lost 5 bases to trimming and J lost 4 bases, with 15 bases between them. This CDR3 spans 15 amino acids. CDR1 and CDR2 from the germline V gene are SSHAT and FNYEAQ (reference sequence). CDR3 DNA sequence: TGTGCCAGCAGCCAACTGGGGGCCGAATACAATGAGCAGTTCTTC. Amino acids: CASSQLGAEYNEQFF.

V and J are TRBV15 and TRBJ2-1, with 14 bases matching TRBD2. V shed 9 bases and J 8 bases; nucleotides not matched to a gene: 9. Germline CDR1 reads LNHNV; CDR2 reads YYDKDF (reference sequence). The CDR3 has 15 amino acids. The CDR3 nucleotides are TGTGCCACGCGTGGACTAGCGGGGGGCTTCGATGAGCAGTTCTTC. It is translated as CATRGLAGGFDEQFF.

V gene TRBV11-2 combines with J gene TRBJ2-1, with unresolved D. The CDR3 spans 15 residues. Per the germline V gene, CDR1 is SGHAT and CDR2 is FQNNGV. Trimming removed 3 bases from V and 4 bases from J, with 13 bases in between. The CDR3 sequence: CASSFMNSRYNEQFF. The CDR3 nucleotides read TGTGCCAGCAGCTTTATGAACTCCCGATACAATGAGCAGTTCTTC.

This chain joins TRBV28 and TRBJ2-7; TRBD2 is a possible D gene (5 bases). CDR3 length: 13 amino acids. Trimming pared 3 bases from V and 5 bases from J, leaving 11 bases between. Germline values: CDR1 MDHEN, CDR2 SYDVKM. The CDR3 nucleotides are TGTGCCAGCAGTTTGCTAGCCCCGAACGAGCAGTACTTC. Translation gives CASSLLAPNEQYF.